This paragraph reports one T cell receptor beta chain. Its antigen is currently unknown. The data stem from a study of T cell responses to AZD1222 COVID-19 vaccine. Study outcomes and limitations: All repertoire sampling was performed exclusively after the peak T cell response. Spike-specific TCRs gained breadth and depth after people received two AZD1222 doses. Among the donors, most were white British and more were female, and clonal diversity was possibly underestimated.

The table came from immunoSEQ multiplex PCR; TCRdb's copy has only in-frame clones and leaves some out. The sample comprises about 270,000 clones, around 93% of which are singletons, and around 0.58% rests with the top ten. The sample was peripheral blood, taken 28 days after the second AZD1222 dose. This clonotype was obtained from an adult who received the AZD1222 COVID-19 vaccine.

CDR3 region: CASSTGQRTEAFF. CDR3 DNA sequence: TGTGCCAGTAGTACCGGACAGCGGACTGAAGCTTTCTTT. The chain is built from TRBV19 and TRBJ1-1; tentatively, D is TRBD1 (6 bases). The germline V and J ends were trimmed by 4 bases and 5 bases, with 11 bases remaining between them. The CDR3 length is 13 residues. The germline CDR1 and CDR2 sequences are LNHDA and SQIVND (reference sequence). The whole variable domain, remainder taken from reference TRBV19 and TRBJ1-1, is DGGITQSPKYLFRKEGQNVTLSCEQNLNHDAMYWYRQDPGQGLRLIYYSQIVNDFQKGDIAEGYSVSREKKESFPLTVTSAQKNPTAFYLCASSTGQRTEAFFGQGTRLTVV.